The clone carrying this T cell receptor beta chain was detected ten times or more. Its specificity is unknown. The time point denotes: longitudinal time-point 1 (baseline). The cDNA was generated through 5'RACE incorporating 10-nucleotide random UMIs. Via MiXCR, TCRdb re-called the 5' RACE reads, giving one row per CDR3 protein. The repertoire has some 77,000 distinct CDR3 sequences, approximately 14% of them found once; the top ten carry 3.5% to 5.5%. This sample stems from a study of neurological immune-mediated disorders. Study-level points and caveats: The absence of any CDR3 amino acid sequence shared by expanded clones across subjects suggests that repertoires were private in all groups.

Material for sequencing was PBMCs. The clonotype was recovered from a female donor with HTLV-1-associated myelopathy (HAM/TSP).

The CDR3 DNA follows: TGCGCCAGCAGCTTTCAACGGGGACTAGCGGGGGCCTCCCTAGGCACCGGGGAGCTGTTTTTT. Residues: CASSFQRGLAGASLGTGELFF. This sequence joins TRBV5-1 and TRBJ2-2; 14 nucleotides line up with TRBD2. This CDR3 is 21 amino acids long. V lost 2 bases and J lost 4; bases outside the gene matches: 16. The germline CDR1 and CDR2 sequences are SGHRS and YFSETQ.